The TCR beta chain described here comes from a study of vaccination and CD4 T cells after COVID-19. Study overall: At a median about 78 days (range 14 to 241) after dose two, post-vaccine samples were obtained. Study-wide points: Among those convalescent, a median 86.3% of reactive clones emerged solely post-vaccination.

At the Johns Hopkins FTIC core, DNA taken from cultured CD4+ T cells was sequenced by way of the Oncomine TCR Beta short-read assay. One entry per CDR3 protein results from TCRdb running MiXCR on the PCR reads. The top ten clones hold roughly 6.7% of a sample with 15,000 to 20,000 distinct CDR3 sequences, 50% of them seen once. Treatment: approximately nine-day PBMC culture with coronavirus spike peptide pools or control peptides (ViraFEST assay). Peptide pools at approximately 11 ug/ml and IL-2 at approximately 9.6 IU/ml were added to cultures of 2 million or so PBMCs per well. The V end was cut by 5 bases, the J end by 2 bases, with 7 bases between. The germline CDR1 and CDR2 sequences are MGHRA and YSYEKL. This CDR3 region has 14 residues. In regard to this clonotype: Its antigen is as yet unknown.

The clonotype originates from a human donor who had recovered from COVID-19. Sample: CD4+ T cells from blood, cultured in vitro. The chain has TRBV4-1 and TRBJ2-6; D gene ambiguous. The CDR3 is CASSFTPGANVLTF. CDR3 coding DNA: TGCGCCAGCAGCTTTACTCCTGGGGCCAACGTCCTGACTTTC.